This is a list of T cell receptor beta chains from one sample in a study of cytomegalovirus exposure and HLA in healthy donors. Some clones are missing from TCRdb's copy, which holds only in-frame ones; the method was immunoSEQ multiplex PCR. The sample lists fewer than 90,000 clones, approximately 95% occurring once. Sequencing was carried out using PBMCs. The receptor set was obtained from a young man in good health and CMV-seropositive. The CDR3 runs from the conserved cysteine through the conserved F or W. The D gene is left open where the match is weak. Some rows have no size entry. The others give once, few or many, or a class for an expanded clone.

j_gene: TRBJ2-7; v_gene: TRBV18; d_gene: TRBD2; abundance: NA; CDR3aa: CASSSAPSSGRIYEQYF; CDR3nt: TGTGCCAGCTCTTCAGCCCCCTCTAGCGGGAGAATCTACGAGCAGTACTTC
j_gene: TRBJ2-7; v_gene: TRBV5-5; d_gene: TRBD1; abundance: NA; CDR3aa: CASSWGQYYEQYF; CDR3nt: TGTGCCAGCAGTTGGGGACAGTACTACGAGCAGTACTTC
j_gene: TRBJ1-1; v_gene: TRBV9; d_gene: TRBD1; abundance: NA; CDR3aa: CASSTTGGGAEAFF; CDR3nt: TGTGCCAGCAGCACTACAGGGGGCGGCGCTGAAGCTTTCTTT
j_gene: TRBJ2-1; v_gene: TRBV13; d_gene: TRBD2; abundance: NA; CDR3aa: CASSGTSGPSYNEQFF; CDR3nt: TGTGCCAGCAGCGGCACTAGCGGACCCTCCTACAATGAGCAGTTCTTC
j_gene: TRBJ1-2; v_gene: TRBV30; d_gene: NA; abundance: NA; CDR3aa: CAWIPPAGTLPHGYTF; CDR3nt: TGTGCCTGGATCCCCCCTGCCGGGACTCTTCCCCATGGCTACACCTTC
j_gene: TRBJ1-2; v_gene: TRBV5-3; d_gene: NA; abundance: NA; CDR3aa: CARSLAVSLPQRVYGYTF; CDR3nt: TGTGCCAGAAGCTTGGCCGTTTCTCTGCCCCAGCGCGTCTATGGCTACACCTTC
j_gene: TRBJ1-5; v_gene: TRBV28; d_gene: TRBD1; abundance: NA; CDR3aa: CASRQGYQPQHF; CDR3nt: TGTGCCAGTAGACAGGGGTATCAGCCCCAGCATTTT
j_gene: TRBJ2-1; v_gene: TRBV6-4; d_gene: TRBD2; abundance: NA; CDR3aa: CASSEREYNEQFF; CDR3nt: TGTGCCAGCAGTGAGCGGGAGTACAATGAGCAGTTCTTC
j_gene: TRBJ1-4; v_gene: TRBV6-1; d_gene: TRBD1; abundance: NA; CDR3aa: CASSESAGTAYEKLFF; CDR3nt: TGTGCCAGCAGTGAGTCGGCCGGGACAGCCTATGAAAAACTGTTTTTT
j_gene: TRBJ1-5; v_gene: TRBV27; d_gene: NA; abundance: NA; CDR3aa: CASSFGGYSNQPQHF; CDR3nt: TGTGCCAGCAGTTTCGGGGGTTATAGCAATCAGCCCCAGCATTTT
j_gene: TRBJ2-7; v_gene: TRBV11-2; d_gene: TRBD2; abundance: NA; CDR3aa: CASSFVSTSGYEQYF; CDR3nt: TGTGCCAGCAGCTTTGTATCGACTAGCGGCTACGAGCAGTACTTC
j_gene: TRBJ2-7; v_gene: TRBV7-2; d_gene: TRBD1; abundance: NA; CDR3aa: CASSWRQGLNYEQYF; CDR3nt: TGTGCCAGCAGCTGGCGACAGGGCTTAAACTACGAGCAGTACTTC
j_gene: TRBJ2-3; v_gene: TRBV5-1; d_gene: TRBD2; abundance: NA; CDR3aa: CASSLSHSGTGSQYF; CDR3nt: TGCGCCAGCAGCCTGAGCCACAGCGGGACCGGATCGCAGTATTTT
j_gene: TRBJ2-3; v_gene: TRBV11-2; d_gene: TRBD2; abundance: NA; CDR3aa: CASSRRSGTLTDTQYF; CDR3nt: TGTGCCAGCAGCAGGCGGAGCGGGACTCTCACAGATACGCAGTATTTT
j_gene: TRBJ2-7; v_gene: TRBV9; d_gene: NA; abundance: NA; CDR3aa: CASSVDFSGVYEQYF; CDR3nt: TGTGCCAGCAGCGTAGATTTTAGCGGAGTCTACGAGCAGTACTTC
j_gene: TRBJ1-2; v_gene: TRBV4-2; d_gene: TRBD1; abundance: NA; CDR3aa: CASSQTRQGDGYTF; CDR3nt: TGTGCCAGCAGCCAAACGAGACAGGGTGACGGCTACACCTTC
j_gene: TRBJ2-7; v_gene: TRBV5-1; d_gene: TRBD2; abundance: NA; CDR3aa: CASSLRGLAGYEQYF; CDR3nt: TGCGCCAGCAGCTTGAGGGGACTAGCGGGATACGAGCAGTACTTC
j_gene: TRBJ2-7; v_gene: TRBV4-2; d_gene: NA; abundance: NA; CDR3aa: CASSQDRGFGYEQYF; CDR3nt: TGTGCCAGCAGCCAAGATCGGGGGTTCGGCTACGAGCAGTACTTC
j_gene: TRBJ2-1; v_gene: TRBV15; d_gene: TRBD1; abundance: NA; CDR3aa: CATSSDRDYNEQFF; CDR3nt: TGTGCCACCAGCAGCGACAGGGATTACAATGAGCAGTTCTTC
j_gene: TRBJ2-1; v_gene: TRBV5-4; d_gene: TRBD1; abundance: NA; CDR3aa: CASSPGTGSDNEQFF; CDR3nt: TGTGCCAGCAGCCCCGGGACAGGGAGCGACAATGAGCAGTTCTTC
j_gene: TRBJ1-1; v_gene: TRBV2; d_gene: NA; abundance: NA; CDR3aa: CASSDGRRLVMNTEAFF; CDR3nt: TGTGCCAGCAGTGACGGGAGACGGCTTGTCATGAACACTGAAGCTTTCTTT
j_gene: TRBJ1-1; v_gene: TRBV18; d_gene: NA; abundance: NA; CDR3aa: CASSPAGGVTEAFF; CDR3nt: TGTGCCAGCTCACCGGCGGGGGGGGTCACTGAAGCTTTCTTT
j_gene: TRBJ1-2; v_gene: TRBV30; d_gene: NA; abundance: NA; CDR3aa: CAWGTEGFYGYTF; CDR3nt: TGTGCCTGGGGGACGGAGGGTTTCTATGGCTACACCTTC
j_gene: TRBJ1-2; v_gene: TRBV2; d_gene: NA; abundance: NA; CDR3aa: CASSGGRNYGYTF; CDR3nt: TGTGCCAGCAGTGGAGGCAGAAACTATGGCTACACCTTC
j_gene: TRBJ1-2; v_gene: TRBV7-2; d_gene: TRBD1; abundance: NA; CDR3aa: CASSFSTGGYGYTF; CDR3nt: TGTGCCAGCAGCTTCTCGACAGGGGGGTATGGCTACACCTTC
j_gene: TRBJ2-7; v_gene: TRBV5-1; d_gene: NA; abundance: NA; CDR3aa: CASSLSVSYEQYF; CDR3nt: TGCGCCAGCAGCTTAAGCGTCTCCTACGAGCAGTACTTC
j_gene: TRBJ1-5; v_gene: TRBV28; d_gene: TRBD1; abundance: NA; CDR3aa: CASSTGTANQPQHF; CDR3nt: TGTGCCAGCAGTACTGGGACAGCTAATCAGCCCCAGCATTTT
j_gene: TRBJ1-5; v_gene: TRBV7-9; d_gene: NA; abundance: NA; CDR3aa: CASSLGGRNQPQHF; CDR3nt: TGTGCCAGCAGCTTAGGGGGGAGGAATCAGCCCCAGCATTTT
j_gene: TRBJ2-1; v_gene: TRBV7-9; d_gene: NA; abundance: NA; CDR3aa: CASSLLRGSPYNEQFF; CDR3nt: TGTGCCAGCAGCTTACTACGGGGGAGCCCCTACAATGAGCAGTTCTTC
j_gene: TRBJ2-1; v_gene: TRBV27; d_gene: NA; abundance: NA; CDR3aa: CASSFAAEPTSYNEQFF; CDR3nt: TGTGCCAGCAGTTTCGCGGCGGAGCCAACCTCCTACAATGAGCAGTTCTTC
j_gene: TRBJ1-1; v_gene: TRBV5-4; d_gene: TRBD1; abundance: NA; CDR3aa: CASSLDRGKGKAEAFF; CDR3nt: TGTGCCAGCAGCTTGGACAGGGGAAAGGGGAAGGCTGAAGCTTTCTTT
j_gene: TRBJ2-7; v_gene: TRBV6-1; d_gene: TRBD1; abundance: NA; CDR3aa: CASSPRQGSYEQYF; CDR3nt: TGTGCCAGCAGTCCCCGACAGGGCTCCTACGAGCAGTACTTC
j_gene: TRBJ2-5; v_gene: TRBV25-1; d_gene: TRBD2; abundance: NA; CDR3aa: CASSEYRGAGGAQYF; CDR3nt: TGTGCCAGCAGTGAATATAGGGGCGCCGGGGGGGCCCAGTACTTC
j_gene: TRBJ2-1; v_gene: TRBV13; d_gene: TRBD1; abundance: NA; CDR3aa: CASSSTGVHEQFF; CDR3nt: TGTGCCAGCAGCTCGACAGGGGTCCATGAGCAGTTCTTC
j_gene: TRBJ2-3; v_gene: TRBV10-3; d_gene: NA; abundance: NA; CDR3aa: CAISESGEGTDTQYF; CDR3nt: TGTGCCATCAGTGAGTCGGGAGAAGGCACAGATACGCAGTATTTT
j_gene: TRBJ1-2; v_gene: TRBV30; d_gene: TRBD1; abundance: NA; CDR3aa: CAWRRPPGQGDYGYTF; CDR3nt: TGTGCCTGGCGCCGCCCCCCGGGACAGGGGGACTATGGCTACACCTTC
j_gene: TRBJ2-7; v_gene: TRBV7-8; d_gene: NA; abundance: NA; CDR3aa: CASSLGAYHYEQYF; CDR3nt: TGTGCCAGCAGCTTAGGCGCTTACCACTACGAGCAGTACTTC
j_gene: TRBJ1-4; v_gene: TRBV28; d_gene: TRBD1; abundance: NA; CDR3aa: CASSFLTGGEKLFF; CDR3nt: TGTGCCAGCAGTTTTTTAACAGGGGGTGAAAAACTGTTTTTT
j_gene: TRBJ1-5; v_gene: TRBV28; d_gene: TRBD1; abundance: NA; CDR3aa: CASRPLLQGRYNQPQHF; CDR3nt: TGTGCCAGCAGACCTCTCCTACAGGGGAGATACAATCAGCCCCAGCATTTT
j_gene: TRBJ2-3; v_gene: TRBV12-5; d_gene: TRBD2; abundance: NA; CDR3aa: CASGWGSGASTDTQYF; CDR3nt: TGTGCTAGTGGTTGGGGTAGCGGGGCTAGCACAGATACGCAGTATTTT
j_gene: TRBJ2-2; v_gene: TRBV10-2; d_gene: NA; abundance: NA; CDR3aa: CASSWRTNTGELFF; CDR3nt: TGCGCCAGCAGTTGGCGGACGAACACCGGGGAGCTGTTTTTT
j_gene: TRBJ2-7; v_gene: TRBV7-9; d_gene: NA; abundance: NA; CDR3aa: CASSLSWREGEQYF; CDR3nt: TGTGCCAGCAGCCTCTCGTGGCGGGAAGGGGAGCAGTACTTC
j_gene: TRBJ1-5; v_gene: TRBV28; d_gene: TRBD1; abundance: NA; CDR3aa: CASSLPAGGQPQHF; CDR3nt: TGTGCCAGCAGTTTGCCCGCAGGGGGTCAGCCCCAGCATTTT
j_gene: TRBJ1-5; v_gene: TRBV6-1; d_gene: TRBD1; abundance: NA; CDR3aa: CAGGSGTGGPQPQHF; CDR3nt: TGTGCCGGGGGGTCGGGGACAGGGGGCCCTCAGCCCCAGCATTTT
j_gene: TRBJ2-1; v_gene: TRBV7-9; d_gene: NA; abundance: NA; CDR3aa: CASSLVGGKYNEQFF; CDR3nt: TGTGCCAGCAGCTTAGTAGGCGGGAAATACAATGAGCAGTTCTTC
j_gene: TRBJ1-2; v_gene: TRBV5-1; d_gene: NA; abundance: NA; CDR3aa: CASRVTGNYGYTF; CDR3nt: TGCGCCAGCAGGGTAACAGGGAACTATGGCTACACCTTC
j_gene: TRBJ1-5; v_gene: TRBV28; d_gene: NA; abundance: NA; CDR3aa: CASSIQQGANQPQHF; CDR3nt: TGTGCCAGCAGTATTCAACAGGGAGCCAATCAGCCCCAGCATTTT
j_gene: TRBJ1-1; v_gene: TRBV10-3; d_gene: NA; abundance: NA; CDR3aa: CAISESGFMTEAFF; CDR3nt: TGTGCCATCAGTGAATCAGGGTTTATGACTGAAGCTTTCTTT
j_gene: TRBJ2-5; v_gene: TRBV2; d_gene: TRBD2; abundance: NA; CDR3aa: CASSGRAAGVLLETQYF; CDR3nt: TGTGCCAGCAGTGGACGCGCAGCGGGAGTACTTTTGGAGACCCAGTACTTC
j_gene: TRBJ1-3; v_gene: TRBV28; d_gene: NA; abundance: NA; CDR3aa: CASRIDSGNTIYF; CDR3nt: TGTGCCAGCAGGATAGATTCTGGAAACACCATATATTTT
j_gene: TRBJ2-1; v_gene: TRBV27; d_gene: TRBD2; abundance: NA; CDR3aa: CASSLRSSGGLRDSYNEQFF; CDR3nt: TGTGCCAGCAGTTTAAGGTCTAGCGGGGGACTAAGGGACTCCTACAATGAGCAGTTCTTC
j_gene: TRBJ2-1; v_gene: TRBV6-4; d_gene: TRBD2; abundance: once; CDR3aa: CASSPERESFNEQFF; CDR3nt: TGTGCCAGCAGCCCGGAGCGGGAGAGCTTCAATGAGCAGTTCTTC
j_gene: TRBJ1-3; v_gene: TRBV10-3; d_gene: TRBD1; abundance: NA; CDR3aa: CAISTGGTGNTIYF; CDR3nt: TGTGCCATCTCCACAGGGGGAACTGGAAACACCATATATTTT
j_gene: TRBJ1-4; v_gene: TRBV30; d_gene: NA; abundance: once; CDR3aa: CAWNRGTEDEKLFF; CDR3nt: TGTGCCTGGAACCGGGGGACGGAGGACGAAAAACTGTTTTTT
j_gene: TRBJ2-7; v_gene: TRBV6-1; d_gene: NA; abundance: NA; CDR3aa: CASSERGASSYEQYF; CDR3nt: TGTGCCAGCAGTGAAAGGGGTGCGAGCTCCTACGAGCAGTACTTC